The 5 T cell receptor beta chains in this list originate from one sample, sequenced in a study of blood T cells in healthy people across ages. PCR was performed a second time for about 7 to 12 cycles using a sample-barcoded 5' primer and a J-beta primer mix. TCRdb redid the calling of the 5' RACE reads with MiXCR, one entry per CDR3 protein. The sample yields some 710,000 distinct CDR3 sequences, more than 35% seen once. The sequencing input was blood. Receptors originate from a man at least 80 years old in good health.

This sequence joins TRBV6-6 and TRBJ2-5; maybe TRBD1 (6 bases). V was trimmed by 5 bases and J by 3 bases, leaving 13 bases between them. This CDR3 region has 14 residues. Germline values: CDR1 MNHNY, CDR2 SVGAGI (reference sequence). The CDR3 region has the DNA TGTGCCAGCAGTGCGACAGGACCGAAAGAGACCCAGTACTTC. It yields the protein CASSATGPKETQYF.

CDR3 sequence reads: CASSLRTSWNEQYF. CDR3 bases: TGTGCCAGCAGCCTCCGGACTAGCTGGAATGAGCAGTACTTC. This chain links TRBV9 with TRBJ2-7, with TRBD2 matching 8 bases. This CDR3 region has 14 residues. Germline CDR1 reads SGDLS; CDR2 reads YYNGEE. Germline trimming cut 4 bases from V and 7 bases from J; bases unmatched to any gene: 10.

The V gene is TRBV24-1, the J gene TRBJ1-5, with TRBD1 as a possible D gene (5 bases). The CDR3 totals 16 residues. Trimming pared 4 bases from V and 0 bases from J, leaving 12 bases between. Germline CDR1 reads KGHDR; CDR2 reads SFDVKD. The CDR3 nucleotides are TGTGCCACCAGTGACCGTAGACAGAGTAGCAATCAGCCCCAGCATTTT. Translated: CATSDRRQSSNQPQHF.

This chain joins TRBV29-1 and TRBJ2-1; TRBD2 aligns across 11 bases. This CDR3 is built from 16 residues. V gave up 2 bases and J gave up 2 bases; unmatched junction bases: 5. Per germline, CDR1 SQVTM and CDR2 ANQGSEA. The CDR3 sequence: CSVELAGGKTYNEQFF. Here the CDR3 DNA reads TGCAGCGTTGAACTAGCGGGGGGTAAAACCTACAATGAGCAGTTCTTC.

This sequence joins TRBV9 and TRBJ2-3; TRBD2 matches 8 bases. The V gene's germline CDR1 is SGDLS and CDR2 YYNGEE. Losses at the gene ends were 3 bases for V and 4 bases for J; bases not matched to a gene: 4. The CDR3 is 14 residues long. CDR3 nucleotides: TGTGCCAGCAGCGACCCGGGACTAGCAGATACGCAGTATTTT. It yields the protein CASSDPGLADTQYF.